This entry concerns a single T cell receptor beta chain. These data are taken from a study of blood T cell repertoires in COVID-19. Original methodology: The authors estimated nucleated cell counts from reference gene primer amplification. Clones were sequenced by immunoSEQ multiplex PCR, and TCRdb holds only the in-frame ones, with some missing. Clone size and the V and J calls come from that table; the DNA yielded D and trimming. The data contain roughly 110,000 clones, over 60% of them singletons. V lost 0 bases to trimming and J lost 8 bases, with 8 bases between them. The CDR3 has 13 amino acids. The V gene's germline CDR1 is SGHNT and CDR2 YENEEA.

This chain links TRBV11-3 with TRBJ2-1; D not resolved. The sequence came from a man between 65 and 79 years old with acute or convalescent COVID-19. The sample consisted of peripheral blood. The CDR3 nucleotides are TGTGCCAGCAGCTTAGAAGCGTTCGATGAGCAGTTCTTC. It encodes CASSLEAFDEQFF.